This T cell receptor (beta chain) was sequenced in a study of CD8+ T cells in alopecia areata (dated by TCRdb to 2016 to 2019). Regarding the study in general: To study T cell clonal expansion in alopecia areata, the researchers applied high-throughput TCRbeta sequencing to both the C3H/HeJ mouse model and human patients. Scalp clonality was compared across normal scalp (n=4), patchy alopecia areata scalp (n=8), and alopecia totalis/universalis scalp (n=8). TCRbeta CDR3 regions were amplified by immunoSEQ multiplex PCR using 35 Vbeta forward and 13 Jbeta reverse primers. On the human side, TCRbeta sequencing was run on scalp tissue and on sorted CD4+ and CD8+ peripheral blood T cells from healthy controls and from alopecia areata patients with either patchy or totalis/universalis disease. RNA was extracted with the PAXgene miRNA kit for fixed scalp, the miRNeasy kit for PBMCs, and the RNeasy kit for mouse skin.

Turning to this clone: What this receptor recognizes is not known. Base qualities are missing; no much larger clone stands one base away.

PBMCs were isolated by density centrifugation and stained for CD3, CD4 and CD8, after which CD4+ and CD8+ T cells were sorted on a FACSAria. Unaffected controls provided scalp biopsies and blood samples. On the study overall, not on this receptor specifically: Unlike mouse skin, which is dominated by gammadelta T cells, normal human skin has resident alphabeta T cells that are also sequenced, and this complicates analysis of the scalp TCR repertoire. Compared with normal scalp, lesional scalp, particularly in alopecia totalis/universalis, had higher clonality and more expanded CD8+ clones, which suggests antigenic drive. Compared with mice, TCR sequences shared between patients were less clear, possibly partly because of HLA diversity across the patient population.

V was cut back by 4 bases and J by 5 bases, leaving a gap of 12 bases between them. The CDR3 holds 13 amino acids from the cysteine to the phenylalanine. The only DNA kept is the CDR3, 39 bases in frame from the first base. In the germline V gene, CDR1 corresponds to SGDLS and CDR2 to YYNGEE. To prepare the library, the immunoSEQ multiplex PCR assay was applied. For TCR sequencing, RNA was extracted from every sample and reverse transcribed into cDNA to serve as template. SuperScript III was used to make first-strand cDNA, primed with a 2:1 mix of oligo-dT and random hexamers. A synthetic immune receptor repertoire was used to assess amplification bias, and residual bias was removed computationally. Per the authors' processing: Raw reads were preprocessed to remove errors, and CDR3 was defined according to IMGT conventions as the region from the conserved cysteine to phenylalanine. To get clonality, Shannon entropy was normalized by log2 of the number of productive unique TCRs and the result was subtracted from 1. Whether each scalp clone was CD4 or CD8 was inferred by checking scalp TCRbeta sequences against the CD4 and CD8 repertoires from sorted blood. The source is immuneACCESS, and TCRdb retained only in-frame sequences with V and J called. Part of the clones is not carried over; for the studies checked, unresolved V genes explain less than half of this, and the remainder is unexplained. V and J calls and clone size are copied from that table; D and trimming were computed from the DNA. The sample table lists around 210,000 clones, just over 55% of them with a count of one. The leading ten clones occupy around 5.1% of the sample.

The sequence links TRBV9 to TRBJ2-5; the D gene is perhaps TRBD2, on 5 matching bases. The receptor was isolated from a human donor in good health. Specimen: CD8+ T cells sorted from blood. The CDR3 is CASSKEVRETQYF. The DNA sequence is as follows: TGTGCCAGCAGCAAGGAGGTGAGGGAGACCCAGTACTTC.